This is a list of T cell receptor beta chains from one sample in a study of shared clonotypes between healthy human individuals. The table came from immunoSEQ multiplex PCR; TCRdb's copy has only in-frame clones and leaves some out. The repertoire holds about 1 million clones, with around 76% as singletons. The sample taken for sequencing was memory CD4+ T cells sorted from blood. The receptors were sampled from a man aged 18 to 29 in good health. The CDR3 runs from the conserved cysteine through the conserved F or W. Each record gives: CDR3 protein, CDR3 DNA, V gene, D gene, clone size, J gene. The D gene is left open where the match is weak. Size is stated for part of the rows, as once, few or many counts, or as a class when the clone is expanded.

CASSKQEGISPLHF TGTGCCAGCAGTAAACAGGAGGGGATTTCACCCCTCCACTTT TRBV6-6 - - TRBJ1-6
CASSSTGLAGGQVYF TGTGCCAGCAGCTCAACGGGACTAGCGGGGGGCCAGGTCTATTTT TRBV11-2 TRBD2 - TRBJ2-3
CASSSASYEQYF TGTGCCAGCAGCTCGGCTTCCTACGAGCAGTACTTC TRBV7-8 - once TRBJ2-7
CASSHRSPGGVNYGYTF TGTGCCAGCAGCCACCGTAGCCCAGGGGGCGTGAACTATGGCTACACCTTC TRBV14 TRBD1 - TRBJ1-2
CASSDYGGLGHF TGTGCCAGCAGTGATTATGGGGGACTCGGCCACTTT TRBV6-1 - - TRBJ1-6
CASSLGGRLSETQYF TGTGCCAGCAGTTTAGGGGGGCGCCTTTCCGAGACCCAGTACTTC TRBV28 - - TRBJ2-5
CASSPNRVAEEGYTF TGTGCCAGCAGCCCGAACAGGGTGGCGGAGGAAGGCTACACCTTC TRBV14 - - TRBJ1-2
CASSISWQNTEAFF TGTGCCAGTAGTATTTCCTGGCAGAACACTGAAGCTTTCTTT TRBV19 - - TRBJ1-1
CAWSETSGGYTF TGTGCCTGGAGCGAAACATCGGGGGGCTACACCTTC TRBV30 - - TRBJ1-2
CASSPAPPSGYNEQFF TGTGCCAGCAGCCCCGCCCCGCCTAGCGGTTACAATGAGCAGTTCTTC TRBV11-2 TRBD2 - TRBJ2-1
CASSLWRGTDTQYF TGTGCCAGCAGCTTGTGGCGGGGCACAGATACGCAGTATTTT TRBV5-4 - once TRBJ2-3
CASSLEQAAELFF TGCGCCAGCAGCTTGGAACAGGCGGCGGAACTGTTTTTT TRBV5-1 - few TRBJ1-4
CASSESRGLHYNEQFF TGCGCCAGCAGTGAGTCGAGGGGACTACATTACAATGAGCAGTTCTTC TRBV10-2 TRBD2 - TRBJ2-1
CASSIGGTGNTIYF TGTGCCAGTAGTATTGGAGGAACTGGAAACACCATATATTTT TRBV19 - - TRBJ1-3
CASSYKRGSSPLHF TGTGCCAGCAGTTACAAGCGGGGTAGTTCACCCCTCCACTTT TRBV6-5 - - TRBJ1-6
CASSLSDLRGEKLFF TGCGCCAGCAGCTTATCGGACCTCCGAGGGGAAAAACTGTTTTTT TRBV5-1 - many TRBJ1-4
CASSRRVLADTQYF TGTGCCAGCAGCCGACGCGTCTTGGCGGATACGCAGTATTTT TRBV7-6 - - TRBJ2-3
CASSRGAPSGNTIYF TGTGCCAGCAGTCGCGGGGCCCCTTCTGGAAACACCATATATTTT TRBV7-9 - - TRBJ1-3
CASNAEISSPLHF TGTGCCAGCAACGCGGAAATAAGTTCACCCCTCCACTTT TRBV2 - few TRBJ1-6
CASSSPPGLVYNEQFF TGTGCCAGCAGCTCCCCCCCGGGACTTGTATACAATGAGCAGTTCTTC TRBV7-9 - once TRBJ2-1
CASSLGGIGYEKLFF TGTGCCAGCAGTTTAGGGGGCATAGGGTATGAAAAACTGTTTTTT TRBV28 - - TRBJ1-4
CASSEFTDPGVTDTQYF TGTGCCAGCAGTGAATTTACCGACCCGGGAGTCACAGATACGCAGTATTTT TRBV25-1 - - TRBJ2-3
CASSSLAGGTDTQYF TGCGCCAGCAGCTCATTAGCGGGGGGCACAGATACGCAGTATTTT TRBV5-1 TRBD2 - TRBJ2-3
CASSQELPAYNEQFF TGCGCCAGCAGCCAAGAATTGCCAGCTTACAATGAGCAGTTCTTC TRBV4-3 - - TRBJ2-1
CASSAGRGNTQYF TGTGCCAGCAGTGCGGGCAGGGGAAACACCCAGTACTTC TRBV6-1 - - TRBJ2-5
CASSDSGGSGYGYTF TGTGCCAGCAGTGACTCGGGCGGAAGCGGGTATGGCTACACCTTC TRBV6-4 - - TRBJ1-2
CAWSVRAGETQYF TGTGCCTGGAGTGTAAGGGCGGGAGAGACCCAGTACTTC TRBV30 - - TRBJ2-5
CSVATGPLNEQFF TGCAGCGTCGCGACAGGGCCCCTCAATGAGCAGTTCTTC TRBV29-1 TRBD1 - TRBJ2-1
CAGSPGQGNEQFF TGTGCCGGAAGTCCGGGACAGGGGAATGAGCAGTTCTTC TRBV10-3 TRBD1 once TRBJ2-1
CASSQAGTTNSPLHF TGCGCCAGCAGCCAAGCCGGGACAACAAATTCACCCCTCCACTTT TRBV5-1 - once TRBJ1-6
CASSTQGAFELFF TGTGCCAGCAGTACGCAGGGGGCCTTTGAACTGTTTTTT TRBV28 TRBD1 once TRBJ1-4
CASSGTGEQYF TGTGCCAGCAGTGGGACAGGGGAGCAGTACTTC TRBV6-6 TRBD1 few TRBJ2-7
CASSLTGSAGELFF TGCGCCAGCAGCTTAACAGGGTCGGCCGGGGAGCTGTTTTTT TRBV5-1 - - TRBJ2-2
CASSPSYQETQYF TGTGCCAGCTCACCTTCATACCAAGAGACCCAGTACTTC TRBV18 - - TRBJ2-5
CASSQTVSGANVLTF TGCGCCAGCAGCCAGACCGTGAGTGGGGCCAACGTCCTGACTTTC TRBV5-1 - - TRBJ2-6
CATSVGGMNTEAFF TGTGCCACCAGCGTCGGGGGCATGAACACTGAAGCTTTCTTT TRBV15 - - TRBJ1-1
CASSLVGGEADTQYF TGTGCCAGCAGCTTAGTAGGGGGCGAAGCAGATACGCAGTATTTT TRBV11-3 TRBD1 - TRBJ2-3